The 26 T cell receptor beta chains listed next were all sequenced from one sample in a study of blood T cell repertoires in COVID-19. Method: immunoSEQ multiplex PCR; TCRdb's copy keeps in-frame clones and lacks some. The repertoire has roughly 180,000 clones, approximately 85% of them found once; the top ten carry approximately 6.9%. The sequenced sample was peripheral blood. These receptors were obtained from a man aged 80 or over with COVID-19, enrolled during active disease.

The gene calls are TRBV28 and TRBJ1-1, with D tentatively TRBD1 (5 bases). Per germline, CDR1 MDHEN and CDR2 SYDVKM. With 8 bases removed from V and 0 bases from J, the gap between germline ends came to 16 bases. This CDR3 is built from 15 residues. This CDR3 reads CASPPRRTMNTEAFF. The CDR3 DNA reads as TGTGCCAGCCCCCCACGACGGACAATGAACACTGAAGCTTTCTTT.

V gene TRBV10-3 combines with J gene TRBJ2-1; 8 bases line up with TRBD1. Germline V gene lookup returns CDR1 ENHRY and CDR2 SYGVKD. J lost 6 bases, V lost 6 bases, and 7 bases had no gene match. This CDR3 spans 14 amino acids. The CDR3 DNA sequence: TGTGCCATCAGACCCCGGACAGGGTCCAATGAGCAGTTCTTC. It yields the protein CAIRPRTGSNEQFF.

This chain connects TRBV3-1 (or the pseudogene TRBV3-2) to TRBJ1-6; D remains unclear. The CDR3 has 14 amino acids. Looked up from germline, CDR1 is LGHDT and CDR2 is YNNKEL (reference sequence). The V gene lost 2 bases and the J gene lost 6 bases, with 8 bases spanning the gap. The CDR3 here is CASSQRGFNSPLHF. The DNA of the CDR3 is TGTGCCAGCAGCCAACGGGGATTTAATTCACCCCTCCACTTT.

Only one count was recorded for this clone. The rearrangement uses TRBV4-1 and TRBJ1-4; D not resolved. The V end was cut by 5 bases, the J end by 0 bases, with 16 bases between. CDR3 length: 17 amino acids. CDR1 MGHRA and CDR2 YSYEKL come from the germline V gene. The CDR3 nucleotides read TGCGCCAGCAGCTCCAAATTCAGTCCAGCAACTAATGAAAAACTGTTTTTT. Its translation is CASSSKFSPATNEKLFF.

The CDR3 here is CSVEDQGGGSSYNEQFF. The CDR3 DNA reads as TGCAGCGTTGAAGATCAGGGCGGCGGTAGCTCCTACAATGAGCAGTTCTTC. The V and J genes are TRBV29-1 and TRBJ2-1, with D maybe TRBD1 (5 bases). Looked up from germline, CDR1 is SQVTM and CDR2 is ANQGSEA. The CDR3 sequence is 17 residues long. Trimming took off 0 bases at V and 0 bases at J, with 15 bases between the two ends.

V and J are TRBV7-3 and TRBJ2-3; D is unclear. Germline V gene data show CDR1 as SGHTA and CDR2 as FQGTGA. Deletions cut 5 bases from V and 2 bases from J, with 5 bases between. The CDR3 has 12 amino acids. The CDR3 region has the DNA TGTGCCAGCAGCCCCAACACAGATACGCAGTATTTT. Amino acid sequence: CASSPNTDTQYF.

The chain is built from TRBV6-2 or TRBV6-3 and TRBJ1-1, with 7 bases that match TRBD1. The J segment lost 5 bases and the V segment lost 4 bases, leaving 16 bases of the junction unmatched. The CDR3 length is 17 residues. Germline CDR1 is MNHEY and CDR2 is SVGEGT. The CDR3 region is CASSWALGQARGTEAFF. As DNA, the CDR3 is TGTGCCAGCAGTTGGGCCCTTGGACAGGCCCGGGGTACTGAAGCTTTCTTT.

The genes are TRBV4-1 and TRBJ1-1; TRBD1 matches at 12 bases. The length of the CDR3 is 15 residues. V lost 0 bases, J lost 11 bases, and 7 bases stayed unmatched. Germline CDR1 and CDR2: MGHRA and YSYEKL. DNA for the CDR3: TGCGCCAGCAGCCAAGAGGGACAGGGGGCGAGGGCGGCTTTCTTT. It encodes CASSQEGQGARAAFF.

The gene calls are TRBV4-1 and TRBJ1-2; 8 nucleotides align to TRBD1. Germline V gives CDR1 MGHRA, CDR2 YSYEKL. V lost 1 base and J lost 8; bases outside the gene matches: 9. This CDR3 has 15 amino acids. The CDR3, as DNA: TGCGCCAGCAGCCAAGCAGGGGGCGAGGCCCGCGGCTACACCTTC. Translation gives CASSQAGGEARGYTF.

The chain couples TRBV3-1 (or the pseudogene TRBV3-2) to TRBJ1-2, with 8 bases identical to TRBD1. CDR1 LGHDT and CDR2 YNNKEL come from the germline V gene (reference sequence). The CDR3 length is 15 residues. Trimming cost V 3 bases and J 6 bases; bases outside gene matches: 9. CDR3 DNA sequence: TGTGCCAGCAGCCACCTGGACAGGGAAGGAAATGGCTACACCTTC. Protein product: CASSHLDREGNGYTF.

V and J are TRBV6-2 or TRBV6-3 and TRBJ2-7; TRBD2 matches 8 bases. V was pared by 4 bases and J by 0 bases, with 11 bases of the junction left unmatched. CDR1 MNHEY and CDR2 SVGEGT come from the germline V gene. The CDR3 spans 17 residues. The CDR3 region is CASSWRASGRYSYEQYF. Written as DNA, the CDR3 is TGTGCCAGCAGTTGGCGGGCTAGCGGGCGATACTCCTACGAGCAGTACTTC.

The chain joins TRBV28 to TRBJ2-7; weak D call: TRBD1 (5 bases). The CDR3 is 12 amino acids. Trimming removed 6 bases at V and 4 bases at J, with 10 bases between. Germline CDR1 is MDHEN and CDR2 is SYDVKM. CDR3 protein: CASRQAGYEQYF. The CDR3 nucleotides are TGTGCCAGCAGGCAGGCAGGGTACGAGCAGTACTTC.

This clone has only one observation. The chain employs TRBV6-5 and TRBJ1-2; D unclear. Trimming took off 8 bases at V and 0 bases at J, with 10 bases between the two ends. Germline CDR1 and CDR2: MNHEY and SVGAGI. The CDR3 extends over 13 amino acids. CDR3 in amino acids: CASQATANYGYTF. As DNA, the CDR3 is TGTGCCAGCCAGGCCACAGCTAACTATGGCTACACCTTC.

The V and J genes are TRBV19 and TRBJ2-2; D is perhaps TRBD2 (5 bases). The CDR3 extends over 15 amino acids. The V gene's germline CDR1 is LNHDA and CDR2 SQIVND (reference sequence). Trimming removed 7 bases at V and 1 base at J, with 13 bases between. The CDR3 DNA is TGTGCCAGTACCGGGGTTTCGAGGAACACCGGGGAGCTGTTTTTT. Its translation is CASTGVSRNTGELFF.

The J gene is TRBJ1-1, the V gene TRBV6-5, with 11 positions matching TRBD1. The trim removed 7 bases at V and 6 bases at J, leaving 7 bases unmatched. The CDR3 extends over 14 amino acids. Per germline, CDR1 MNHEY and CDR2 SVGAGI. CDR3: CASTRTGGDAEAFF. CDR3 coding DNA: TGTGCCAGCACGCGGACAGGGGGCGACGCTGAAGCTTTCTTT.

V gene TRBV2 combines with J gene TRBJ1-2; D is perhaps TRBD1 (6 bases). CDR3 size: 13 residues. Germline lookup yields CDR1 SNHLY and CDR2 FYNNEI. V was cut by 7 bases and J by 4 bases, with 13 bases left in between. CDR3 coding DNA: TGTGCCAGCACCAGAGGACAGATCTATGGCTACACCTTC. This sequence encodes CASTRGQIYGYTF.

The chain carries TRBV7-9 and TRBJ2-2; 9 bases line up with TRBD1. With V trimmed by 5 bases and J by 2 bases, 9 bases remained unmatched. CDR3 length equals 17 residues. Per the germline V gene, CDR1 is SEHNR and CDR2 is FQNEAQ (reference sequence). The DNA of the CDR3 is TGTGCCAGCAGCCCAGAGACAGGGGGATTAAACACCGGGGAGCTGTTTTTT. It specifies CASSPETGGLNTGELFF. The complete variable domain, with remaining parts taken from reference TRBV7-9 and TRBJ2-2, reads DTGVSQNPRHKITKRGQNVTFRCDPISEHNRLYWYRQTLGQGPEFLTYFQNEAQLEKSRLLSDRFSAERPKGSFSTLEIQRTEQGDSAMYLCASSPETGGLNTGELFFGEGSRLTVL.

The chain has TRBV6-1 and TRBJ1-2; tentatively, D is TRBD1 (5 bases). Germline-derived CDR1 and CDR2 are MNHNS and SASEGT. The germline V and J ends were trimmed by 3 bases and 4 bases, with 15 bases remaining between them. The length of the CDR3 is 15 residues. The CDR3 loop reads CASSEAEGRLYGYTF. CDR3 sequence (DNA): TGTGCCAGCAGTGAGGCGGAGGGGAGGCTCTATGGCTACACCTTC.

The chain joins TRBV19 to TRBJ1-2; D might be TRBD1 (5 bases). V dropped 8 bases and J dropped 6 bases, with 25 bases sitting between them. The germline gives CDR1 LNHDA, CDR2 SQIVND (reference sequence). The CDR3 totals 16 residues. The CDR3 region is CASRPSPRRAINGYTF. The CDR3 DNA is TGTGCCAGTCGCCCTTCTCCCCGCAGGGCGATAAATGGCTACACCTTC.

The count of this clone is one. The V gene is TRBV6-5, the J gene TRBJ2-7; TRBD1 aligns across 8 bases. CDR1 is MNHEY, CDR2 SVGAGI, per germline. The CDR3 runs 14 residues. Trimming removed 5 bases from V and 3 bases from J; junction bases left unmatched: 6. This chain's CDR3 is CASSPHGQGYEQYF. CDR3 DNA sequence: TGTGCCAGCAGTCCCCATGGACAGGGCTACGAGCAGTACTTC.

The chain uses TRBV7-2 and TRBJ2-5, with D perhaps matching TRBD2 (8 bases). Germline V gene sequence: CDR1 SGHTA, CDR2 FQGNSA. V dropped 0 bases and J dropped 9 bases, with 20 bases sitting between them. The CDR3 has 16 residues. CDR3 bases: TGTGCCAGCAGCTTAGCCCCGGGAGGGGGCCTAGCGGCCCAGTACTTC. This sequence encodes CASSLAPGGGLAAQYF.

CDR3 sequence (DNA): TGCAGCGTCAGTCCCGGACAGGGCTATTACGGCTACACCTTC. This gives the protein CSVSPGQGYYGYTF. J is TRBJ1-2 and V is TRBV29-1; 8 bases line up with TRBD1. The V gene end was trimmed by 6 bases and the J gene end by 8 bases; junction bases not matched to a gene: 14. Germline assignment: CDR1 SQVTM and CDR2 ANQGSEA. This CDR3 contains 14 residues.

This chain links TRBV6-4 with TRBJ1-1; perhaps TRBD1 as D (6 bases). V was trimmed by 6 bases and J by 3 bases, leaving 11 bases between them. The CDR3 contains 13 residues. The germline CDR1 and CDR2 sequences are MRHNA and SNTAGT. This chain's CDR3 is CASSLRTDTEAFF. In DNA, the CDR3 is TGTGCCAGCAGCCTAAGGACAGACACTGAAGCTTTCTTT.

Here the CDR3 DNA reads TGTGCCAGCATCGACCCAGGACAGGCTGGGGGCTACACCTTC. This encodes CASIDPGQAGGYTF. The rearrangement uses TRBV28 and TRBJ1-2; 7 bases are a match to TRBD1. CDR1 and CDR2 (germline): MDHEN, SYDVKM. V lost 7 bases and J lost 8; bases outside the gene matches: 13. CDR3 length: 14 residues.

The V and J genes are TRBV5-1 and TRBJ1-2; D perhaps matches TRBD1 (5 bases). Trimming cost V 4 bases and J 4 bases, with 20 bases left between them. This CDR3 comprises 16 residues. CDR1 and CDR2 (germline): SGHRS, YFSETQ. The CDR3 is CASSGSGQGKFYGYTF. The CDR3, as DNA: TGCGCCAGCAGCGGGTCCGGGCAGGGAAAATTCTATGGCTACACCTTC.

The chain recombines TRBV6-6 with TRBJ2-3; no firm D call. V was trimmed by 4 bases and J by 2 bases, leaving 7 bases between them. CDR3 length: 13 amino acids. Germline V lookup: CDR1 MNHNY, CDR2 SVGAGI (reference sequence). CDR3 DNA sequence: TGTGCCAGCAGTTCCTTTTCCACAGATACGCAGTATTTT. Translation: CASSSFSTDTQYF.